This TCR beta chain derives from a study of T cell changes during pregnancy in multiple sclerosis. Profiling relied on immunoSEQ multiplex PCR, and the TCRdb table lists in-frame clones only, not all of them. The sample shows about 48,000 clones, around 92% of them seen only once. The CDR3 is 13 residues long. Germline V lookup: CDR1 MNHNY, CDR2 SVGAGI (reference sequence). After removal of 6 bases from V and 5 bases from J, the junction contained 5 bases not matched to a gene. The V gene is TRBV6-6, the J gene TRBJ1-1; 8 positions agree with TRBD1. Sequenced here: CD4+ T cells from peripheral blood mononuclear cells, sampled in the second trimester of pregnancy. The clonotype was recovered from a female donor in good health, enrolled as a control in a pregnancy study. The CDR3 DNA reads as TGTGCCAGCAGAAAAACAGGGGGGACTGAAGCTTTCTTT. Translation: CASRKTGGTEAFF.